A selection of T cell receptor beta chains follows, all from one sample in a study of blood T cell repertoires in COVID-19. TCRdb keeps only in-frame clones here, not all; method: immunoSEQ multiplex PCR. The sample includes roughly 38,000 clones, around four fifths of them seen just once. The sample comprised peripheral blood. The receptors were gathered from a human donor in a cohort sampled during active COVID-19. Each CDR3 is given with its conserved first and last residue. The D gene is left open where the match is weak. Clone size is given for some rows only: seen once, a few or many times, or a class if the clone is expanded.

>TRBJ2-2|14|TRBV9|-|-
TGTGCCAGCAGCGCCGGTCACAGAATCGGGGAGCTGTTTTTT
CASSAGHRIGELFF
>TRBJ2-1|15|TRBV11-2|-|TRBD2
TGTGCCAGCAAAGGACGCATAGCGGGACTAAATGAGCAGTTCTTC
CASKGRIAGLNEQFF
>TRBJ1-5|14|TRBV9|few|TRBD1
TGTGCCAGCAGCGAGACAGGGGGCAATCAGCCCCAGCATTTT
CASSETGGNQPQHF
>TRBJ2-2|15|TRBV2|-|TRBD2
TGTGCCAGCAGTGGGCTAGCGGCGAACACCGGGGAGCTGTTTTTT
CASSGLAANTGELFF
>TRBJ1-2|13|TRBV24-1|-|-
TGTGCCACCAGTGATTCGACAGGAAATGGCTACACCTTC
CATSDSTGNGYTF
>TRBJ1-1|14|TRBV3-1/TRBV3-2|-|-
TGTGCCAGCAGCCAAGATCTAATGGACACTGAAGCTTTCTTT
CASSQDLMDTEAFF
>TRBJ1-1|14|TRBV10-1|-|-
TGCGCCAGCACCGCTGGACATTCGAACACTGAAGCTTTCTTT
CASTAGHSNTEAFF
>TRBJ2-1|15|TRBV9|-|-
TGTGCCAGCAGCGTTCGAGGTCGGGGAAGCGATGAGCAGTTCTTC
CASSVRGRGSDEQFF
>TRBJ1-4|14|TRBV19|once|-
TGTGCCAGTAGTATTAACAGGGCTAATGAAAAACTGTTTTTT
CASSINRANEKLFF
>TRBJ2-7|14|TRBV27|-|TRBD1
TGTGCCAGCAGTTTACTAGGCAGGGGGTACGAGCAGTACTTC
CASSLLGRGYEQYF
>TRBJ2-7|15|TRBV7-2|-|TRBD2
TGTGCCAGCAGCTTAAAGTCGGGGGGGCCTAATGAGCAGTACTTC
CASSLKSGGPNEQYF
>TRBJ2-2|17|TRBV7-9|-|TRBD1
TGTGCCAGCAGCTTAGGGCTGGGACAGGGAAACACCGGGGAGCTGTTTTTT
CASSLGLGQGNTGELFF
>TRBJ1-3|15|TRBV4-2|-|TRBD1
TGTGCCAGCAGCCAGGATCGGACAGGCGGAAACACCATATATTTT
CASSQDRTGGNTIYF